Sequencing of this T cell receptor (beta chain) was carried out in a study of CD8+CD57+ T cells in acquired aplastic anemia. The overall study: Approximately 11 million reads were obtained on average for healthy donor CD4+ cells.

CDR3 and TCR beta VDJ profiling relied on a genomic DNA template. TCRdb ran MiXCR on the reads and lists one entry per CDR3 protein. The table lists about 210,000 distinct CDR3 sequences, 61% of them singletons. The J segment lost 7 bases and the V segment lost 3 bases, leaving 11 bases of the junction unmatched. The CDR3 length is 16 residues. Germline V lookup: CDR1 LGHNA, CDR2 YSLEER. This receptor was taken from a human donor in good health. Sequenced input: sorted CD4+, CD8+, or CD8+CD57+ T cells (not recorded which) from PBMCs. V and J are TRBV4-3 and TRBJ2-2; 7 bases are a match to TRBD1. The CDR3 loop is CASSQGDRGFGGELFF. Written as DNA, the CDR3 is TGCGCCAGCAGCCAGGGGGACAGAGGGTTTGGCGGGGAGCTGTTTTTT.